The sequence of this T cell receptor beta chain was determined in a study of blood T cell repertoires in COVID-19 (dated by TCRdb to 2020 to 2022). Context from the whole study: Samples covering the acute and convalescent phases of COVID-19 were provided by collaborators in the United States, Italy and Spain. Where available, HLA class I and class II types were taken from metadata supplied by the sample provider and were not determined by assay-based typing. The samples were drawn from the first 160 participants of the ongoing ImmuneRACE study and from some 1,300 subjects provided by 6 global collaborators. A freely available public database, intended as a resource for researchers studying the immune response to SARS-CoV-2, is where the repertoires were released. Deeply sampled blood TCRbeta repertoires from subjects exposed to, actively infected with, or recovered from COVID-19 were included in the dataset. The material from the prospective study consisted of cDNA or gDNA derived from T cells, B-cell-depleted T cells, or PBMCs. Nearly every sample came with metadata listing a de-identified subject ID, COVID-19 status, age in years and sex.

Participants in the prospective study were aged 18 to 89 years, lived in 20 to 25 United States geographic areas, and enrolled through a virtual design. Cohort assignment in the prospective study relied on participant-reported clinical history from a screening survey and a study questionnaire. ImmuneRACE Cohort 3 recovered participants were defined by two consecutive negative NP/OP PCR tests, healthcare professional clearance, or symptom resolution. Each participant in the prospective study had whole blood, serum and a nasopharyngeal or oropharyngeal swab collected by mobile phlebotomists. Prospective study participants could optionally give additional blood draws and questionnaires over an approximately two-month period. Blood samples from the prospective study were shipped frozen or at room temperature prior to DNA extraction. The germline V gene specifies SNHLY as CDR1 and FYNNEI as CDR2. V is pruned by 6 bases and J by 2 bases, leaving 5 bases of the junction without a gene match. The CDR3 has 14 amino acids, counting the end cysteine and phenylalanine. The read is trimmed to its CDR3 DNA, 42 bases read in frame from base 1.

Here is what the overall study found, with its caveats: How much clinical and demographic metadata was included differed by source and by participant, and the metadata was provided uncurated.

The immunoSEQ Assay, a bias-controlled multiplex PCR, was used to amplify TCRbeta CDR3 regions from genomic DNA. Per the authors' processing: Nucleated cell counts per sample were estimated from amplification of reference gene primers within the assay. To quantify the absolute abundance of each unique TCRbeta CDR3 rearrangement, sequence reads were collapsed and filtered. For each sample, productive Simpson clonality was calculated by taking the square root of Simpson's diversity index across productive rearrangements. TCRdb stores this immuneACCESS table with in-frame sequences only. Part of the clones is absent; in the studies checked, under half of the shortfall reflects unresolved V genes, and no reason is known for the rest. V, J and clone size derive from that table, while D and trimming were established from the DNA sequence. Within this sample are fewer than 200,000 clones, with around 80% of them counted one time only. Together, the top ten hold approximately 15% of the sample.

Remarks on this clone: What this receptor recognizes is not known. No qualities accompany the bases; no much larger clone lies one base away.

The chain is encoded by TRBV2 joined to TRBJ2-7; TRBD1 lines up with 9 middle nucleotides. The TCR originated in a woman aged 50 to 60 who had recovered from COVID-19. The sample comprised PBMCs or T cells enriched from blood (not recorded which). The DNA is TGTGCCAGCAGCACCGGGACAGGGACCTACGAGCAGTACTTC. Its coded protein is CASSTGTGTYEQYF.